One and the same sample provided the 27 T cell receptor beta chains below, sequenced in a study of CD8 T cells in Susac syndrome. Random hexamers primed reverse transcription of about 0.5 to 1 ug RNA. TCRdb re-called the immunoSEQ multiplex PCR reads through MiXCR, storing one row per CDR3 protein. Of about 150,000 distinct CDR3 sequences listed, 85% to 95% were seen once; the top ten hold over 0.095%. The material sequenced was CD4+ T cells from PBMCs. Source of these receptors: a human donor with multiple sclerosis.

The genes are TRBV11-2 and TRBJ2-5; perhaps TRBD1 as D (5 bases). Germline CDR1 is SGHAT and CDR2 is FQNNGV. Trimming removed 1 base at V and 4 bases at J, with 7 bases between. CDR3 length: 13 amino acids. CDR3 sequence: CASSLAGRETQYF. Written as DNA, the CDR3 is TGTGCCAGCAGCTTAGCAGGGCGAGAGACCCAGTACTTC. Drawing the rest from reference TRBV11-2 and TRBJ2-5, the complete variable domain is EAGVAQSPRYKIIEKRQSVAFWCNPISGHATLYWYQQILGQGPKLLIQFQNNGVVDDSQLPKDRFSAERLKGVDSTLKIQPAKLEDSAVYLCASSLAGRETQYFGPGTRLLVL.

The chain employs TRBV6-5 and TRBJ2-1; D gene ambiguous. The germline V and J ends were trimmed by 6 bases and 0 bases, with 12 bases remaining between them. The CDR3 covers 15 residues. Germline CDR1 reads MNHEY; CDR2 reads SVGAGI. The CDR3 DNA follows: TGTGCCAGCAGCCGAGGACCCCTCTCCTACAATGAGCAGTTCTTC. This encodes CASSRGPLSYNEQFF.

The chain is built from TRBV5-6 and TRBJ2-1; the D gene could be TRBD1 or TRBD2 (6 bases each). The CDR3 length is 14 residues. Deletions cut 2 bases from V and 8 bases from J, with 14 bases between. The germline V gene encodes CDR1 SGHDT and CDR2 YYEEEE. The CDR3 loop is CASSFRQGRHEQFF. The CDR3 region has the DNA TGTGCCAGCAGCTTTAGGCAGGGGAGGCATGAGCAGTTCTTC.

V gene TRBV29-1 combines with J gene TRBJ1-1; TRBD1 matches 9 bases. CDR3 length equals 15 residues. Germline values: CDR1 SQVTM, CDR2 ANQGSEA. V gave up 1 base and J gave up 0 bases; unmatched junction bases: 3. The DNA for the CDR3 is TGCAGCGTTGAAGGGCACAGGGGGCTGAACACTGAAGCTTTCTTT. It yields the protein CSVEGHRGLNTEAFF.

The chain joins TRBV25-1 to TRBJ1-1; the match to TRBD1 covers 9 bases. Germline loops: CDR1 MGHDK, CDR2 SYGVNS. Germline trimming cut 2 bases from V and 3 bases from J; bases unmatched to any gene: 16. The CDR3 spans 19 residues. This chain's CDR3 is CASSEARRGQGPRDTEAFF. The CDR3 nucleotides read TGTGCCAGCAGTGAAGCGCGTAGGGGACAGGGCCCTAGGGACACTGAAGCTTTCTTT.

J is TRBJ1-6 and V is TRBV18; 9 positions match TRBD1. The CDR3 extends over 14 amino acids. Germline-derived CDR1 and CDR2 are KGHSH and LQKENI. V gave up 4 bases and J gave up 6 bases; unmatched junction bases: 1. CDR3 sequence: CASSLDRGNSPLHF. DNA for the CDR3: TGTGCCAGCTCACTGGACAGGGGTAATTCACCCCTCCACTTT.

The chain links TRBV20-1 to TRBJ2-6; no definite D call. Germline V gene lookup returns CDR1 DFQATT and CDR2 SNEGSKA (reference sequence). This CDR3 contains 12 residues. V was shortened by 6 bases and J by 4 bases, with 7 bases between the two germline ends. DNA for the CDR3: TGCAGTGCCCCGGACGGGGCCAACGTCCTGACTTTC. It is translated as CSAPDGANVLTF.

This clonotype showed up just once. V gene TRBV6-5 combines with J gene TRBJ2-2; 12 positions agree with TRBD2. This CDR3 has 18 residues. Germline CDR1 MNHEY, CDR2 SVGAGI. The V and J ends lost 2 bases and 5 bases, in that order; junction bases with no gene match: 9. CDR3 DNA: TGTGCCAGCAGTTACCGACGACTAGCGGGAGCGGGTACCGGGGAGCTGTTTTTT. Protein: CASSYRRLAGAGTGELFF.

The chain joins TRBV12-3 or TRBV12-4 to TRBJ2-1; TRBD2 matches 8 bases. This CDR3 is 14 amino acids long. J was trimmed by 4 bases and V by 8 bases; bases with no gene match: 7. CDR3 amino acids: CASLRGGSYNEQFF. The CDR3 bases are TGTGCCAGCCTCCGGGGGGGATCGTACAATGAGCAGTTCTTC.

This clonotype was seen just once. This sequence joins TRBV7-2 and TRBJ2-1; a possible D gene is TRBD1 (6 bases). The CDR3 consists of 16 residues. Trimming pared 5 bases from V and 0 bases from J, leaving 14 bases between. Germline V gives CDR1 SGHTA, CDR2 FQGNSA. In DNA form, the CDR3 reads TGTGCCAGCAGCCCCCAAGGGGGTAGCTCCTACAATGAGCAGTTCTTC. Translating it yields CASSPQGGSSYNEQFF.

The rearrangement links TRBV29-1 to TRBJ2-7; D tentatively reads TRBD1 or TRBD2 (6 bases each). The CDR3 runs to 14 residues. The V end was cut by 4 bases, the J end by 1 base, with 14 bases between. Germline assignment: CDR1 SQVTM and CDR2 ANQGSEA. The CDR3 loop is CSVAPRGTSYEQYF. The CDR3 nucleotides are TGCAGCGTTGCCCCTAGGGGGACTTCCTACGAGCAGTACTTC.

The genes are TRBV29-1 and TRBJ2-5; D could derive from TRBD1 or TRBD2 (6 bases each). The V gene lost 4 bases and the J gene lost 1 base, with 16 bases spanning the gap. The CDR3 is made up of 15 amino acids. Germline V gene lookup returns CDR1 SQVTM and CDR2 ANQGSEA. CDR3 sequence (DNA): TGCAGCGTTGTTGGCTTTGGGGGGCCCCAAGAGACCCAGTACTTC. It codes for CSVVGFGGPQETQYF.

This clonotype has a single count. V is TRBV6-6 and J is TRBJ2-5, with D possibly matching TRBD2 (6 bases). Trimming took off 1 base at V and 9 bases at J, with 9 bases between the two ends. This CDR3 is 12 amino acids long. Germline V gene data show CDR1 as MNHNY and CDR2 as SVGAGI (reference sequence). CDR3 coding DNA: TGTGCCAGCAGTTACTGGCGGGGAGCCCAGTACTTC. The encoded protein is CASSYWRGAQYF.

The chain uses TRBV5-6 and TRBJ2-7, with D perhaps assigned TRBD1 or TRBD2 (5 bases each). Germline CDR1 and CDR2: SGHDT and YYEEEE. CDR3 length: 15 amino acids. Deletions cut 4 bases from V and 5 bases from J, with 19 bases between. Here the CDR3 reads CASSKPGGLGNEQYF. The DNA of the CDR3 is TGTGCCAGCAGCAAGCCTGGGGGATTAGGAAACGAGCAGTACTTC.

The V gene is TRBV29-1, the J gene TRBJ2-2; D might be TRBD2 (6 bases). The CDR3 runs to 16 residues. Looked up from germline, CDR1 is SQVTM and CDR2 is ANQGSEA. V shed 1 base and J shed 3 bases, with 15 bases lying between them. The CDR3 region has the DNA TGCAGCGTTGAAGGAAGTCCCGGGACTCACACCGGGGAGCTGTTTTTT. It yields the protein CSVEGSPGTHTGELFF.

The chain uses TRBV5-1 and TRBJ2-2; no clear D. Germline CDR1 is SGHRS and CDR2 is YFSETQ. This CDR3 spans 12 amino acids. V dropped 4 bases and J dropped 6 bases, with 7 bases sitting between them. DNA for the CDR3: TGCGCCAGCAGCCACACGGCCGGGGAGCTGTTTTTT. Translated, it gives CASSHTAGELFF.

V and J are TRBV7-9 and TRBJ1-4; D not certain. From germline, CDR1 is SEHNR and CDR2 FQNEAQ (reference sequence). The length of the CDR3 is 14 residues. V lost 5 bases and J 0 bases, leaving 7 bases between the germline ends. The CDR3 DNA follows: TGTGCCAGCAGCACGGCCGCAACTAATGAAAAACTGTTTTTT. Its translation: CASSTAATNEKLFF.

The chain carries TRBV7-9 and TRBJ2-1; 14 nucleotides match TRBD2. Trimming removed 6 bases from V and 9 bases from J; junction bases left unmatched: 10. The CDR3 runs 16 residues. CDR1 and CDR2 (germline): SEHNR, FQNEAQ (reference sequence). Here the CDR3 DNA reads TGTGCCAGCAGACCGCCGGGACTAGCGGGAGACGGTGAGCAGTTCTTC. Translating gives CASRPPGLAGDGEQFF.

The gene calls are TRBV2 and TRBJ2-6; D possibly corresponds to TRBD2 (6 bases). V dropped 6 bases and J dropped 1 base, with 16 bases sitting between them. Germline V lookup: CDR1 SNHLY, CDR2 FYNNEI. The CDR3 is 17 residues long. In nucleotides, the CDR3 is TGTGCCAGCAGACCCGGCGGGGTTTCTTCTGGGGCCAACGTCCTGACTTTC. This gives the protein CASRPGGVSSGANVLTF.

CDR3 in DNA: TGCAGTGCTTATAGCGGGAGGGCCGCGGATACGCAGTATTTT. Translation gives CSAYSGRAADTQYF. The rearrangement joins TRBV20-1 to TRBJ2-3, with 11 bases lining up with TRBD2. V gave up 5 bases and J gave up 6 bases; unmatched junction bases: 7. The germline CDR1 and CDR2 sequences are DFQATT and SNEGSKA (reference sequence). This CDR3 has 14 amino acids.

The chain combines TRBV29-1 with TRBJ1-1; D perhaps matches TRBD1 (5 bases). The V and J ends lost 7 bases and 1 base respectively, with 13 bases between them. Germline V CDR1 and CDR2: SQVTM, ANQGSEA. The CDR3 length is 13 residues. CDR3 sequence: CSGGESRNTEAFF. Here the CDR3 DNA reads TGCAGCGGAGGGGAGAGCCGGAACACTGAAGCTTTCTTT.

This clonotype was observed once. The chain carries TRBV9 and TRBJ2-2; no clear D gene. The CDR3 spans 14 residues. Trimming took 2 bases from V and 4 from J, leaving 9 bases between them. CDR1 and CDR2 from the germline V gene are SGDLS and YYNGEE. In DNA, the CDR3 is TGTGCCAGCAGCGTCGACTGGTCCACCGGGGAGCTGTTTTTT. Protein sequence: CASSVDWSTGELFF.

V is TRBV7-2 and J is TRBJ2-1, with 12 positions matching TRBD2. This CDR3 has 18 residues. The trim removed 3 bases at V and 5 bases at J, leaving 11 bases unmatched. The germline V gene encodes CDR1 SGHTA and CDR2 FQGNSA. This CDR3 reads CASSLSLAGGKTHNEQFF. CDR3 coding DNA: TGTGCCAGCAGCTTGTCCCTAGCGGGGGGGAAAACTCACAATGAGCAGTTCTTC.

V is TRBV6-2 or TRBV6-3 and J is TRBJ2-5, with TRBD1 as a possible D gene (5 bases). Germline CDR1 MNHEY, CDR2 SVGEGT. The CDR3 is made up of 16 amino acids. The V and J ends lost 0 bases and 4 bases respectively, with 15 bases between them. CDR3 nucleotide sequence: TGTGCCAGCAGTTACTCAGGATACAGGATAGGAGAGACCCAGTACTTC. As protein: CASSYSGYRIGETQYF.

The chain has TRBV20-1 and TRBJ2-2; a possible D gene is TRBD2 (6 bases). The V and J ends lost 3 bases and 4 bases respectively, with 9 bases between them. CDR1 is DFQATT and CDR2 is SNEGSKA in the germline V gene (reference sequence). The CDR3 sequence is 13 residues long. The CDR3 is CSASLGSTGELFF. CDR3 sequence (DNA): TGCAGTGCTAGTCTCGGGAGCACCGGGGAGCTGTTTTTT.

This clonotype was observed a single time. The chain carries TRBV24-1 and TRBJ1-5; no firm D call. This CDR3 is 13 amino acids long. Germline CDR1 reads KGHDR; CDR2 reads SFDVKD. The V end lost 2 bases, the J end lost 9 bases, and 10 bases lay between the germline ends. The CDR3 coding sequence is TGTGCCACCAGTGATTCCCCCTTCCCGCCCCAGCATTTT. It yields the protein CATSDSPFPPQHF.

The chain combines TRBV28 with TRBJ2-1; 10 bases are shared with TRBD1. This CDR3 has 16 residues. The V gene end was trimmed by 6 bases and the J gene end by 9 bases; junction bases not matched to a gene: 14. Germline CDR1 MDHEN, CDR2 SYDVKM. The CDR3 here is CASRMMTGGQSPEQFF. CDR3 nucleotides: TGTGCCAGCAGAATGATGACAGGGGGCCAATCCCCTGAGCAGTTCTTC.